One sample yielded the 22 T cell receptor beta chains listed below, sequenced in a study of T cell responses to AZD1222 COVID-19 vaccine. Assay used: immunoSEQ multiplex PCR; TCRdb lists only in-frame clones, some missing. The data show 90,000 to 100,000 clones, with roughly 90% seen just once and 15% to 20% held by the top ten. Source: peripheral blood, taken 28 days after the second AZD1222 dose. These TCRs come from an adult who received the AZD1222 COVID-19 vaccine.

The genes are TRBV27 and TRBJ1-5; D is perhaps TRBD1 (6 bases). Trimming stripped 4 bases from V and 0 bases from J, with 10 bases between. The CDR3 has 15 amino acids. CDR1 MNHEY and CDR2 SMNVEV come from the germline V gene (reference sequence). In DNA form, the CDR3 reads TGTGCCAGCAGTTGGGACATATATAGCAATCAGCCCCAGCATTTT. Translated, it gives CASSWDIYSNQPQHF.

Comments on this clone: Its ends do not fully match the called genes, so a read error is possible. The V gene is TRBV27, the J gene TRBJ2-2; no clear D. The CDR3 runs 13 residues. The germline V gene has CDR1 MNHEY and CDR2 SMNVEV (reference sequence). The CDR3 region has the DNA TGTGCCAGCAGTCTATCCGCTCAAACGGAGCTGTTTTTT. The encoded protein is CASSLSAQTELFF.

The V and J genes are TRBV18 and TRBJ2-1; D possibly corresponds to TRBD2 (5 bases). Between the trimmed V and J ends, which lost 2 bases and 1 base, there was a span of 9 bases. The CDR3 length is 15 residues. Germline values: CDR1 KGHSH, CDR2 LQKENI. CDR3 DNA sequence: TGTGCCAGCTCACCAGACTATTCTTCCTACAATGAGCAGTTCTTC. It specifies CASSPDYSSYNEQFF.

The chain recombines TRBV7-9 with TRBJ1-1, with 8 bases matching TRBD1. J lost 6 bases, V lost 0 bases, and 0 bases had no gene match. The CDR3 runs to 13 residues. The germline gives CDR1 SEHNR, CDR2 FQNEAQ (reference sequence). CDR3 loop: CASSLADRAEAFF. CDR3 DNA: TGTGCCAGCAGCTTAGCGGACAGGGCTGAAGCTTTCTTT.

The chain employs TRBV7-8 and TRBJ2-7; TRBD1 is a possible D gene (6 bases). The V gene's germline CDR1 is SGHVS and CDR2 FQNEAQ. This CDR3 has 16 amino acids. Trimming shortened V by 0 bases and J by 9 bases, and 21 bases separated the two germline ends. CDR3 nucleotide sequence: TGTGCCAGCAGCTTAGCCGCTGCGACAGGTGAGACGAGGCAGTACTTC. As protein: CASSLAAATGETRQYF.

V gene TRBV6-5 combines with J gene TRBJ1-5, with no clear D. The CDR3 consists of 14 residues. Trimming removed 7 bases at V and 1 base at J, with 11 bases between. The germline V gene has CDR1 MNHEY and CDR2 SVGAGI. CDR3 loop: CASKRHESNQPQHF. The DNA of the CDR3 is TGTGCCAGCAAACGGCACGAGAGCAATCAGCCCCAGCATTTT.

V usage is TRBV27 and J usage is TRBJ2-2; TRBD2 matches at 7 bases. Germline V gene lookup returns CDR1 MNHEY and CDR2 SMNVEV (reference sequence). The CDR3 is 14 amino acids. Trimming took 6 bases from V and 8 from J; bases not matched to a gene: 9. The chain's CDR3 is CASSPTSFAGELFF. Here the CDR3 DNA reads TGTGCCAGCAGCCCGACTAGCTTCGCGGGGGAGCTGTTTTTT.

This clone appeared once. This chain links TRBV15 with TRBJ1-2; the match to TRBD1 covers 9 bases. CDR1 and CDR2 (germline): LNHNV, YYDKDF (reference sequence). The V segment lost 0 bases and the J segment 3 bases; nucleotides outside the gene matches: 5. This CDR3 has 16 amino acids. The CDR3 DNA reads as TGTGCCACCAGCAGAGATGGACAGGGGCGTTACTATGGCTACACCTTC. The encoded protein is CATSRDGQGRYYGYTF.

The CDR3 protein is CASSLASGDGGYTF. Written as DNA, the CDR3 is TGTGCCAGCAGCTTGGCGTCAGGGGATGGTGGCTACACCTTC. V is TRBV5-6 and J is TRBJ1-2, with D tentatively TRBD1 (6 bases). Germline V gives CDR1 SGHDT, CDR2 YYEEEE. The CDR3 covers 14 residues. V was cut by 0 bases and J by 7 bases, with 13 bases left in between.

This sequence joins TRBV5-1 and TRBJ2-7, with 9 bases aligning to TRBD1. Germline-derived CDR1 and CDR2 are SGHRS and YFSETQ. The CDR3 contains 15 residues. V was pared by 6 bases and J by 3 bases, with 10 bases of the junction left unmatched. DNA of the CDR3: TGCGCCAGCACCTACAGGACAGGGGTTAACTACGAGCAGTACTTC. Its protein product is CASTYRTGVNYEQYF.

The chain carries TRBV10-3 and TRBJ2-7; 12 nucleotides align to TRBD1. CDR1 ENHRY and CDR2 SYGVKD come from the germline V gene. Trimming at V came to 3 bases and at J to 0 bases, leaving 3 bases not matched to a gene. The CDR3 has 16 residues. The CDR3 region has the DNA TGTGCCATCAGTGACAGGGACAGGGGGCCCTCCTACGAGCAGTACTTC. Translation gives CAISDRDRGPSYEQYF.

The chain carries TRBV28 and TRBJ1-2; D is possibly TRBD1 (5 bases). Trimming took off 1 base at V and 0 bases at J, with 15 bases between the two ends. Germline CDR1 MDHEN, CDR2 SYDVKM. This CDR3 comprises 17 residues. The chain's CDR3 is CASSLSEGRGANYGYTF. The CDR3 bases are TGTGCCAGCAGTTTATCAGAGGGGCGGGGGGCTAACTATGGCTACACCTTC.

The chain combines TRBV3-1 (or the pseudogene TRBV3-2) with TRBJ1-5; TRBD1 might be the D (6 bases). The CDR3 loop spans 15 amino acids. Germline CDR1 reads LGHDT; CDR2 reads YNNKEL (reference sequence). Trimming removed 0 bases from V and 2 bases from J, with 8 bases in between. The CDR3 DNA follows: TGTGCCAGCAGCCAAGAGGGGGCCCGCAATCAGCCCCAGCATTTT. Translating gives CASSQEGARNQPQHF.

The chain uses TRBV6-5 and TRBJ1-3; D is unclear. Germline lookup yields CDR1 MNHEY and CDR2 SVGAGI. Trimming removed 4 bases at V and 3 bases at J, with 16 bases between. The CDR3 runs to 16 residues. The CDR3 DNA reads TGTGCCAGCAGTTCGGATCTCGTTGTGCTTGGAAACACCATATATTTT. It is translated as CASSSDLVVLGNTIYF.

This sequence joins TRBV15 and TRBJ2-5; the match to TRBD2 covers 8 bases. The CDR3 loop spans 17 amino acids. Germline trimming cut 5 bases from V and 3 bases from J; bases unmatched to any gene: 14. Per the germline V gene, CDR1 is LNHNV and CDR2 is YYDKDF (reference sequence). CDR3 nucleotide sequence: TGTGCCACCAGCCCCAAAACTTATAGCGGGAATAAAGAGACCCAGTACTTC. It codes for CATSPKTYSGNKETQYF.

DNA for the CDR3: TGTGCCAGCAGCTTACTAGCGGCGAACACCGGGGAGCTGTTTTTT. Amino acids: CASSLLAANTGELFF. The chain uses TRBV7-9 and TRBJ2-2; 7 nucleotides align to TRBD2. V dropped 2 bases and J dropped 0; count of bases not matched to a gene: 0. Germline V gene sequence: CDR1 SEHNR, CDR2 FQNEAQ (reference sequence). This CDR3 has 15 amino acids.

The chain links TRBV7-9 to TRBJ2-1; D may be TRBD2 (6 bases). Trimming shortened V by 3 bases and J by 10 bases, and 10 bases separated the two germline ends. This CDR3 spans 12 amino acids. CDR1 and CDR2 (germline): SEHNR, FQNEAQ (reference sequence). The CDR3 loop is CASSFGTLEQFF. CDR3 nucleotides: TGTGCCAGCAGCTTCGGGACTTTGGAGCAGTTCTTC.

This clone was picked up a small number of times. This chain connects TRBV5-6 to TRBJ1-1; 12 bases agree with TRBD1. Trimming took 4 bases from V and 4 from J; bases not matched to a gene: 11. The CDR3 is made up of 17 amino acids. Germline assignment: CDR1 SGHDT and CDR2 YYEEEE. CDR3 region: CASSRGTGGLTSTEAFF. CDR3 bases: TGTGCCAGCAGCAGAGGGACAGGGGGCCTCACATCCACTGAAGCTTTCTTT.

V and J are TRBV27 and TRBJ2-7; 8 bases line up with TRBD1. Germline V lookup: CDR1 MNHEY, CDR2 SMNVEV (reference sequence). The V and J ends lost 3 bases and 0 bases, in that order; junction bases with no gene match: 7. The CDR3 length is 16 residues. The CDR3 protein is CASSLAGGQLSYEQYF. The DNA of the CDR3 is TGTGCCAGCAGTTTGGCAGGGGGCCAACTCTCCTACGAGCAGTACTTC.

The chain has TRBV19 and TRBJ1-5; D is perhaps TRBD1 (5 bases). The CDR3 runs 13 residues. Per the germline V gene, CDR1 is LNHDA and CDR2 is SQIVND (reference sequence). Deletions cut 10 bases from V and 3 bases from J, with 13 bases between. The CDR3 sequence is CAIGKGPNQPQHF. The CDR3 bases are TGTGCCATCGGAAAGGGACCCAATCAGCCCCAGCATTTT.

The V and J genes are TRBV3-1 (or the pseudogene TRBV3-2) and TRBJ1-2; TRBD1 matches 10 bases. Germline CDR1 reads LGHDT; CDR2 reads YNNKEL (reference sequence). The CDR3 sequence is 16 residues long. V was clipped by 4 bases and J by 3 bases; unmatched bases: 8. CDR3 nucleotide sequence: TGTGCCAGCAGCCCCCATTCGACAGGGGGCGACTATGGCTACACCTTC. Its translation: CASSPHSTGGDYGYTF.

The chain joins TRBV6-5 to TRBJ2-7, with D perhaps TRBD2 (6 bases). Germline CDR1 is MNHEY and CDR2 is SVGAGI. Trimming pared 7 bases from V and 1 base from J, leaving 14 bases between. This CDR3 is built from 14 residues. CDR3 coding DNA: TGTGCCAGCACCTGGGGGGACTCGTCCTACGAGCAGTACTTC. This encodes CASTWGDSSYEQYF.